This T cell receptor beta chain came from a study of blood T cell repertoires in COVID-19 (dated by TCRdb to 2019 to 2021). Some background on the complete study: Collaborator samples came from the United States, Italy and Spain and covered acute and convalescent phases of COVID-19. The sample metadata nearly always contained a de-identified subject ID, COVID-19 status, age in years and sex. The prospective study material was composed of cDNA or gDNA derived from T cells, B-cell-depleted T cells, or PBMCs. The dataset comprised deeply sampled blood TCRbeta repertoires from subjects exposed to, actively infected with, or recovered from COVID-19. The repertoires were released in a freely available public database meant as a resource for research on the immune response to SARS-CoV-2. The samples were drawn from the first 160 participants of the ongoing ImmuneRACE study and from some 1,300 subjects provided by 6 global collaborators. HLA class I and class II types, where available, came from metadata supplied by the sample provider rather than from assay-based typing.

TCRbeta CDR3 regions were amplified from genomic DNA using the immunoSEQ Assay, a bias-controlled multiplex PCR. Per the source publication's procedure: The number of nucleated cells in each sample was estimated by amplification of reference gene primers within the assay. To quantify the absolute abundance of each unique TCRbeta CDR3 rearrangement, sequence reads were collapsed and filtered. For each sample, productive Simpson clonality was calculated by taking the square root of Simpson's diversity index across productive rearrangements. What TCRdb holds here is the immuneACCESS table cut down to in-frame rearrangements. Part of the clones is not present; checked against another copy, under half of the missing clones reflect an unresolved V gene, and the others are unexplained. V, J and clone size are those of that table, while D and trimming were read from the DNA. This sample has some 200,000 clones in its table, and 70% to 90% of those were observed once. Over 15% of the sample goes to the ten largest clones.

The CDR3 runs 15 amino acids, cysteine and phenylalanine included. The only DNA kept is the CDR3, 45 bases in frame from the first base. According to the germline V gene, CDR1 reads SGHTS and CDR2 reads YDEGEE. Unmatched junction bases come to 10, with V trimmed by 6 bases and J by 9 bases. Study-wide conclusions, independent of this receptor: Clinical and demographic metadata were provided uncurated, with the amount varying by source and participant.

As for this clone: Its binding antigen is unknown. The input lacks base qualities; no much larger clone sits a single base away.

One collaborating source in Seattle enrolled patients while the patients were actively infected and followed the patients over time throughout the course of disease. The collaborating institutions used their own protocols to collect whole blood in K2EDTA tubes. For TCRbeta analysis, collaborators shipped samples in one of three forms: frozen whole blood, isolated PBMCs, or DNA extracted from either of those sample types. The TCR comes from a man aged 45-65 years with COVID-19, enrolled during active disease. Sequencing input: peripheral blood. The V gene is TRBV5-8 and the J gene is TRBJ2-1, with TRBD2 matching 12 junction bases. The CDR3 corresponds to CASTFGLAGSIEQFF. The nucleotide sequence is TGTGCCAGCACCTTCGGACTAGCGGGATCTATTGAGCAGTTCTTC.